This passage covers 26 T cell receptor beta chains from one sample sequenced in a study of neurological immune-mediated disorders. TCRdb reprocessed the 5' RACE reads via MiXCR and lists one record per CDR3 protein. The sample includes about 55,000 distinct CDR3 sequences, around 3.6% of them seen just once. Material: PBMCs. The receptors originated from a man aged 25-40 years with multiple sclerosis.

This clonotype was seen ten or more times. The chain uses TRBV9 and TRBJ2-3; 9 nucleotides agree with TRBD1. Germline CDR1 reads SGDLS; CDR2 reads YYNGEE. This CDR3 has 15 residues. Trimming took 3 bases from V and 4 from J; bases not matched to a gene: 6. For the CDR3, the DNA is TGTGCCAGCAGCGAACAGGGGGCGGGATCAGATACGCAGTATTTT. Protein: CASSEQGAGSDTQYF.

This clonotype has ten or more counts. The chain is built from TRBV5-1 and TRBJ1-5; 8 positions agree with TRBD1. This CDR3 spans 14 amino acids. V gave up 4 bases and J gave up 5 bases; unmatched junction bases: 5. Germline V lookup: CDR1 SGHRS, CDR2 YFSETQ. CDR3 nucleotides: TGCGCCAGCAGCCCACAGGGGGACTATCAGCCCCAGCATTTT. This gives the protein CASSPQGDYQPQHF.

The chain combines TRBV7-6 with TRBJ2-7, with D unresolved. This CDR3 has 13 amino acids. Between the trimmed V and J ends, which lost 4 bases and 6 bases, there was a span of 13 bases. The germline gives CDR1 SGHVS, CDR2 FNYEAQ. CDR3 coding DNA: TGTGCCAGCAGCTCCCGGCGATTCGGCGAGCAGTACTTC. Protein product: CASSSRRFGEQYF.

In this sample, this clonotype turned up many times. The chain carries TRBV6-5 and TRBJ2-1; 7 bases line up with TRBD1. V lost 5 bases and J lost 7; bases outside the gene matches: 17. This CDR3 has 17 amino acids. The V gene's germline CDR1 is MNHEY and CDR2 SVGAGI. The chain's CDR3 is CASSRSSGTVDGNEQFF. The CDR3 coding sequence is TGTGCCAGCAGTCGAAGTTCCGGGACAGTTGACGGAAATGAGCAGTTCTTC.

This clonotype was picked up many times. The V and J genes are TRBV2 and TRBJ1-2; 10 bases fit TRBD1. With V trimmed by 7 bases and J by 4 bases, 3 bases remained unmatched. CDR1 SNHLY and CDR2 FYNNEI come from the germline V gene. The CDR3 is made up of 13 amino acids. The CDR3 region has the DNA TGTGCCAGCACGGGACAGGGGAGCTATGGCTACACCTTC. It translates to CASTGQGSYGYTF.

This clonotype was seen many times. The chain is built from TRBV13 and TRBJ2-1; D not resolved. V dropped 0 bases and J dropped 0 bases, with 12 bases sitting between them. The CDR3 has 17 amino acids. Looked up from germline, CDR1 is PRHDT and CDR2 is FYEKMQ (reference sequence). CDR3 coding DNA: TGTGCCAGCAGCTTAGGCCTGCCTTCGAGCTCCTACAATGAGCAGTTCTTC. The encoded protein is CASSLGLPSSSYNEQFF.

This clonotype was picked up many times. The gene calls are TRBV12-3 or TRBV12-4 and TRBJ1-3, with TRBD1 matching 7 bases. This CDR3 spans 16 amino acids. V was clipped by 5 bases and J by 0 bases; unmatched bases: 7. This CDR3 reads CASSRSTGFSGNTIYF. CDR3 coding DNA: TGTGCCAGCAGTCGATCGACAGGGTTCTCTGGAAACACCATATATTTT.

Concerning this clonotype itself: A read error may account for a junction end that differs from germline. CDR3 DNA sequence: TGCAGTGCTAGAGCCCTCCCCCAGGGGATCGGCGAGACCCGGTACTTC. It is translated as CSARALPQGIGETRYF. The rearrangement uses TRBV20-1 and TRBJ2-5; D may be TRBD1 (6 bases). The CDR3 is 16 amino acids. Germline CDR1 DFQATT, CDR2 SNEGSKA (reference sequence).

This clonotype has ten or more counts. The J gene is TRBJ2-5, the V gene TRBV30; D remains unclear. The CDR3 totals 13 residues. V was pared by 6 bases and J by 5 bases, with 16 bases between. Germline lookup yields CDR1 GTSNPN and CDR2 SVGIG (reference sequence). The chain's CDR3 is CACLAPDGETQYF. Written as DNA, the CDR3 is TGTGCCTGCCTGGCCCCGGATGGGGAGACCCAGTACTTC.

This clonotype has a count of ten or more. As DNA, the CDR3 is TGTGCCAGCTCACCACGCGGACTAGCCGAGCAGTTCTTC. Encoded protein: CASSPRGLAEQFF. The rearrangement uses TRBV18 and TRBJ2-1, with 8 bases aligning to TRBD2. With V trimmed by 1 base and J by 10 bases, 3 bases remained unmatched. The CDR3 has 13 amino acids. CDR1 and CDR2 from the germline V gene are KGHSH and LQKENI.

This clonotype was seen many times. This chain links TRBV7-6 with TRBJ2-3, with D maybe TRBD2 (5 bases). In germline, CDR1 is SGHVS, CDR2 FNYEAQ. The CDR3 runs 12 residues. With 2 bases removed from V and 14 bases from J, the gap between germline ends came to 14 bases. The CDR3 is CASSLQAEEPYF. CDR3 nucleotides: TGTGCCAGCAGCTTACAAGCGGAAGAACCGTATTTT.

This clonotype has at least ten counts. The chain is built from TRBV29-1 and TRBJ2-2, with TRBD1 matching 7 bases. Germline CDR1 reads SQVTM; CDR2 reads ANQGSEA. This CDR3 region has 16 residues. V was clipped by 2 bases and J by 4 bases; unmatched bases: 10. The CDR3 sequence is CSVEMSGQGVTGELFF. CDR3 nucleotides: TGCAGCGTTGAAATGTCCGGGCAGGGGGTCACCGGGGAGCTGTTTTTT.

Notes on this clonotype: This may be a read error: a much more frequent sequence differs by one nucleotide. This chain uses TRBV5-1 with TRBJ1-2; TRBD1 is a possible D gene (5 bases). V was trimmed by 4 bases and J by 6 bases, leaving 16 bases between them. Germline V CDR1 and CDR2: SGHRS, YFSETQ. CDR3 size: 14 residues. CDR3 sequence reads: CASSRDLPGDGYTF. As DNA, the CDR3 is TGCGCCAGCAGCCGGGACTTACCCGGGGATGGCTACACCTTC.

This clonotype was detected ten times or more. The rearrangement links TRBV20-1 to TRBJ1-2, with D perhaps matching TRBD1 (5 bases). Between the trimmed V and J ends, which lost 6 bases and 3 bases, there was a span of 11 bases. The CDR3 runs to 12 residues. Per the germline V gene, CDR1 is DFQATT and CDR2 is SNEGSKA (reference sequence). The CDR3 nucleotides are TGCAGTGCCCTAGACAGCGACTATGGCTACACCTTC. This gives the protein CSALDSDYGYTF.

This clonotype came up many times. The V gene is TRBV7-2, the J gene TRBJ1-1; TRBD1 might be the D (6 bases). The CDR3 has 15 amino acids. Germline loops: CDR1 SGHTA, CDR2 FQGNSA. V lost 5 bases and J 5 bases, leaving 18 bases between the germline ends. CDR3 sequence reads: CASSPFTGTGTEAFF. In DNA form, the CDR3 reads TGTGCCAGCAGCCCTTTTACAGGGACGGGAACTGAAGCTTTCTTT.

This clonotype showed up many times. This chain connects TRBV27 to TRBJ2-2; a possible D gene is TRBD1 (6 bases). Trimming pared 3 bases from V and 4 bases from J, leaving 12 bases between. The CDR3 is 15 amino acids. In germline, CDR1 is MNHEY, CDR2 SMNVEV (reference sequence). The CDR3 protein is CASSFFGGSTGELFF. The DNA of the CDR3 is TGTGCCAGCAGTTTTTTTGGGGGCAGCACCGGGGAGCTGTTTTTT.

This clonotype was seen at least ten times. The V and J genes are TRBV20-1 and TRBJ2-7; TRBD2 matches at 10 bases. CDR3 length: 15 residues. V trimming: 1 base; J trimming: 0 bases; junction bases outside the gene matches: 3. The germline CDR1 and CDR2 sequences are DFQATT and SNEGSKA (reference sequence). The CDR3 protein is CSARVLAGTSYEQYF. The CDR3 nucleotides are TGCAGTGCTAGAGTACTAGCGGGGACCTCCTACGAGCAGTACTTC.

This clonotype turned up a few times. Germline and junction disagree at one end, which may indicate a read error. The chain carries TRBV27 and TRBJ1-6; maybe TRBD1 (5 bases). This CDR3 is 15 amino acids long. Germline V gene data show CDR1 as MNHEY and CDR2 as SMNVEV (reference sequence). The CDR3 loop reads CASRYPSQGGSPLNF. CDR3 sequence (DNA): TGTGCCAGCAGATACCCCAGCCAGGGTGGGTCACCCCTCAACTTT.

This clonotype was picked up many times. The chain combines TRBV3-1 with TRBJ2-7, with 7 bases lining up with TRBD1. V trimming: 4 bases; J trimming: 2 bases; junction bases outside the gene matches: 2. The germline V gene has CDR1 LGHDT and CDR2 YNNKEL (reference sequence). This CDR3 contains 13 residues. CDR3 bases: TGTGCCAGCAGCCTGACAGGGACCTACGAGCAGTACTTC. This gives the protein CASSLTGTYEQYF.

In this sample, this clonotype turned up many times. This sequence joins TRBV5-5 and TRBJ1-4; D call uncertain. Germline CDR1 SGHKS, CDR2 YYEKEE (reference sequence). V gave up 1 base and J gave up 8 bases, with 15 bases separating them. The CDR3 spans 15 residues. CDR3 region: CASSLNALLDEKLFF. CDR3 coding DNA: TGTGCCAGCAGCTTGAACGCGCTCCTTGACGAAAAACTGTTTTTT. The full variable domain, in which reference TRBV5-5 and TRBJ1-4 provide the parts outside the CDR3, is DAGVTQSPTHLIKTRGQQVTLRCSPISGHKSVSWYQQVLGQGPQFIFQYYEKEERGRGNFPDRFSARQFPNYSSELNVNALLLGDSALYLCASSLNALLDEKLFFGSGTQLSVL.

Ten or more counts support this clonotype. V usage is TRBV12-3 or TRBV12-4 and J usage is TRBJ2-5; 8 bases align to TRBD2. J gave up 3 bases and V 5 bases, and 8 bases lay outside the gene matches. This CDR3 region has 15 residues. The CDR3 DNA follows: TGTGCCAGCAGTCCGGGACTAGGAAGAGAAGAGACCCAGTACTTC. This translates into CASSPGLGREETQYF.

The genes are TRBV9 and TRBJ1-4, with TRBD1 matching 8 bases. CDR3 size: 15 residues. The germline gives CDR1 SGDLS, CDR2 YYNGEE. V dropped 4 bases and J dropped 2; count of bases not matched to a gene: 4. CDR3 sequence: CASSRSGGTNEKLFF. CDR3 coding DNA: TGTGCCAGCAGCCGATCAGGGGGCACTAATGAAAAACTGTTTTTT. Drawing the rest from reference TRBV9 and TRBJ1-4, the complete variable domain is DSGVTQTPKHLITATGQRVTLRCSPRSGDLSVYWYQQSLDQGLQFLIQYYNGEERAKGNILERFSAQQFPDLHSELNLSSLELGDSALYFCASSRSGGTNEKLFFGSGTQLSVL.

This clonotype was picked up many times. This chain uses TRBV11-2 with TRBJ1-1; TRBD1 is a possible D gene (6 bases). This CDR3 has 14 amino acids. Per germline, CDR1 SGHAT and CDR2 FQNNGV. The ends were cut back, 5 bases at V and 9 bases at J, with 19 bases in the middle. The DNA of the CDR3 is TGTGCCAGCAGCCTGGGGGGGGGGGCCCGAAAAGCTTTCTTT. Its translation: CASSLGGGARKAFF.

This clonotype was counted ten times or more. The CDR3 DNA sequence: TGTGCCAGCAGCCTGCCCGGGACCAAAGCTTTCTTT. As protein: CASSLPGTKAFF. V gene TRBV5-6 combines with J gene TRBJ1-1; D might be TRBD1 (5 bases). In germline, CDR1 is SGHDT, CDR2 YYEEEE. V was cut by 4 bases and J by 9 bases, with 13 bases left in between. The CDR3 is made up of 12 amino acids.

This clonotype showed up many times. This chain joins TRBV20-1 and TRBJ1-2, with D perhaps TRBD1 (5 bases). The CDR3 consists of 15 residues. Deletions cut 6 bases from V and 3 bases from J, with 20 bases between. Germline CDR1 reads DFQATT; CDR2 reads SNEGSKA (reference sequence). The DNA of the CDR3 is TGCAGTGCAAAGAGGGACGGTTTAGTGTACTATGGCTACACCTTC. This codes for CSAKRDGLVYYGYTF.

The chain uses TRBV18 and TRBJ2-5, with D perhaps TRBD1 (6 bases). V shed 4 bases and J shed 3 bases, with 12 bases lying between them. CDR1 is KGHSH and CDR2 is LQKENI in the germline V gene. This CDR3 is 14 amino acids long. As DNA, the CDR3 is TGTGCCAGCTCACTCGGGACAACCGAAGAGACCCAGTACTTC. This translates into CASSLGTTEETQYF.